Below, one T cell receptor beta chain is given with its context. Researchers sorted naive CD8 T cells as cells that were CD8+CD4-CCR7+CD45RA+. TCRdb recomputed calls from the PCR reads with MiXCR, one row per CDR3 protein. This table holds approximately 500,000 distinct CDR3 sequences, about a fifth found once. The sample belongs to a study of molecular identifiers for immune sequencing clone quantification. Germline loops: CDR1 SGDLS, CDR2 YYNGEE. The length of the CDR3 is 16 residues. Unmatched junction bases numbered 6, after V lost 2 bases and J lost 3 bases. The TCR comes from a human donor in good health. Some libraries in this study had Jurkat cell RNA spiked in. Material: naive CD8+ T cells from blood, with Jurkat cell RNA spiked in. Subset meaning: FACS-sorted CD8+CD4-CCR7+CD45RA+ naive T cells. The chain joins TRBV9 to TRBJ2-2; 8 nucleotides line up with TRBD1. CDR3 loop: CASSVPQTGDTGELFF. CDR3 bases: TGTGCCAGCAGCGTGCCCCAGACAGGGGACACCGGGGAGCTGTTTTTT.